This is a list of T cell receptor beta chains from one sample in a study of T-cell reconstitution after alpha-beta-depleted transplantation in children. TCRdb re-analysed the PCR reads in MiXCR, keeping a single row per CDR3 protein. This sample has some 600,000 distinct CDR3 sequences; roughly 13% occur once, and the top ten carry 2.2%. The specimen was PBMCs, mostly from graft donor cells, collected 360 days after TCRalphabeta/CD19-depleted stem cell transplant. These TCRs come from a male patient aged 10-17 years who had a stem cell transplant for acute myeloid leukemia, so the T cells may come from the graft donor. CDR3s include the opening cysteine and the closing phenylalanine or tryptophan. Each record gives: D gene, clone size, J gene, V gene, CDR3 DNA, CDR3 protein. D genes are given only for firm matches. Rows may omit the clone size; those that give it use once, few, many or a size class.

D: TRBD2; size: few; J: TRBJ2-2; V: TRBV28; DNA: TGTGCCAGCAGTTCAACCCGACTAGCGGACTTCACCGGGGAGCTGTTTTTT; CDR3: CASSSTRLADFTGELFF
D: TRBD2; size: many; J: TRBJ2-1; V: TRBV7-7; DNA: TGTGCTAGCAGCTTAGACGGGGGAGGGAAGGATGAGCAGTTCTTC; CDR3: CASSLDGGGKDEQFF
D: NA; size: NA; J: TRBJ1-2; V: TRBV29-1; DNA: TGCAGCGTTGAACATCCGGAGTACTATGGCTACACCTTC; CDR3: CSVEHPEYYGYTF
D: TRBD1; size: NA; J: TRBJ2-5; V: TRBV29-1; DNA: TGCAGCGTTGAATACGGGACAGGGGATGAGACCCAGTACTTC; CDR3: CSVEYGTGDETQYF
D: NA; size: few; J: TRBJ2-7; V: TRBV20-1; DNA: TGCAGTGCTAGCTGGGGTAGGGTACTCTACGAGCAGTACTTC; CDR3: CSASWGRVLYEQYF
D: NA; size: NA; J: TRBJ1-3; V: TRBV13; DNA: TGTGCCAGCAGCTTAGTACGGAGCTCTGGAAACACCATATATTTT; CDR3: CASSLVRSSGNTIYF
D: NA; size: many; J: TRBJ2-2; V: TRBV20-1; DNA: TGCAGTGCTAGCGAGAACACCGGGGAGCTGTTTTTT; CDR3: CSASENTGELFF
D: TRBD2; size: few; J: TRBJ2-1; V: TRBV5-5; DNA: TGTGCCAGCAGCTCCGGGGGCGGGACTAGCGGGATCGACAATGAGCAGTTCTTC; CDR3: CASSSGGGTSGIDNEQFF
D: NA; size: NA; J: TRBJ1-1; V: TRBV7-2; DNA: TGTGCCAGCAGCCCATCTCTCAGAGACACTGAAGCTTTCTTT; CDR3: CASSPSLRDTEAFF
D: NA; size: many; J: TRBJ2-7; V: TRBV15; DNA: TGTGCCACTTCGAGGGGGATGTGGACTCCCTACGAGCAGTACTTC; CDR3: CATSRGMWTPYEQYF
D: NA; size: many; J: TRBJ2-7; V: TRBV20-1; DNA: TGCAGTGCTAGACCAGGGCTCTACGAGCAGTACTTC; CDR3: CSARPGLYEQYF
D: NA; size: NA; J: TRBJ1-2; V: TRBV28; DNA: TGTGCCAGCAGTTTCAGGTCCTGGCCCTATGGCTACACCTTC; CDR3: CASSFRSWPYGYTF
D: NA; size: many; J: TRBJ2-7; V: TRBV12-3/TRBV12-4; DNA: TGTGCCAGCAGTTTACCCCCCGGCAGGAGAAGCTCCTACGAGCAGTACTTC; CDR3: CASSLPPGRRSSYEQYF
D: NA; size: few; J: TRBJ2-6; V: TRBV12-3/TRBV12-4; DNA: TGTGCCAGCAGTCCACAGTTATCTGGGGCCAACGTCCTGACTTTC; CDR3: CASSPQLSGANVLTF
D: TRBD2; size: NA; J: TRBJ2-1; V: TRBV9; DNA: TGTGCCAGCAGCGAAGGACTAGCGGGAGGGCCCCCGGGCAATGAGCAGTTCTTC; CDR3: CASSEGLAGGPPGNEQFF
D: TRBD1; size: NA; J: TRBJ2-3; V: TRBV29-1; DNA: TGCAGCGTTGTAGGGGGCAATGGACGGACGGATACGCAGTATTTT; CDR3: CSVVGGNGRTDTQYF
D: NA; size: NA; J: TRBJ2-1; V: TRBV14; DNA: TGTGCCAGCAGCCGCCGTCGGGATGGCAATGAGCAGTTCTTC; CDR3: CASSRRRDGNEQFF
D: TRBD1; size: many; J: TRBJ1-1; V: TRBV12-3/TRBV12-4; DNA: TGTGCCAGCAGTCCCGGGACAGTCAACACTGAAGCTTTCTTT; CDR3: CASSPGTVNTEAFF
D: TRBD2; size: NA; J: TRBJ2-3; V: TRBV28; DNA: TGTGCCAGCAGTTCAAATAGCGGGAGAACCACAGATACGCAGTATTTT; CDR3: CASSSNSGRTTDTQYF
D: NA; size: few; J: TRBJ1-5; V: TRBV20-1; DNA: TGCAGTGCTAGTATTGCGGGATATGGCAATCAGCCCCAGCATTTT; CDR3: CSASIAGYGNQPQHF
D: NA; size: NA; J: TRBJ2-1; V: TRBV10-2; DNA: TGCGCCAGCATGATCCAGCGGAGTTACAAAGAGCAGTTCTTC; CDR3: CASMIQRSYKEQFF
D: TRBD1; size: few; J: TRBJ2-3; V: TRBV20-1; DNA: TGCAGTGCTGGCGTGGTGGCAGGGGGCATCACAGATACGCAGTATTTT; CDR3: CSAGVVAGGITDTQYF
D: NA; size: few; J: TRBJ2-7; V: TRBV15; DNA: TGTGCCACCAGCAGAGATCAAAGGGGTGTTATCTACGAGCAGTACTTC; CDR3: CATSRDQRGVIYEQYF
D: NA; size: few; J: TRBJ2-2; V: TRBV4-3; DNA: TGCGCCAGCAGCCAAGAAGGCTTACATTCGGCGAACACCGGGGAGCTGTTTTTT; CDR3: CASSQEGLHSANTGELFF
D: NA; size: many; J: TRBJ1-5; V: TRBV28; DNA: TGTGCCAGCACAGGGGACCAGCCCCAGCATTTT; CDR3: CASTGDQPQHF
D: NA; size: few; J: TRBJ2-2; V: TRBV9; DNA: TGTGCCAGCAGCGAAGACATTAGGGTTGCCGGGGAGCTGTTTTTT; CDR3: CASSEDIRVAGELFF
D: TRBD1; size: NA; J: TRBJ2-7; V: TRBV3-1; DNA: TGTGCCAGCAGCCAAGTTAGGGACAGACAATACGAGCAGTACTTC; CDR3: CASSQVRDRQYEQYF
D: TRBD2; size: many; J: TRBJ2-1; V: TRBV6-5; DNA: TGTGCCAGCAGTTACCCGGGACTAGCCCCTTACAATGAGCAGTTCTTC; CDR3: CASSYPGLAPYNEQFF
D: NA; size: NA; J: TRBJ2-1; V: TRBV20-1; DNA: TGCAGTGCTAGAGATGCAGGAGGGGGAGACAATGAGCAGTTCTTC; CDR3: CSARDAGGGDNEQFF
D: TRBD2; size: many; J: TRBJ2-3; V: TRBV20-1; DNA: TGCAGTGCTGGGTCTTTACTAGCGGGTTACACAGATACGCAGTATTTT; CDR3: CSAGSLLAGYTDTQYF
D: TRBD2; size: NA; J: TRBJ2-3; V: TRBV12-3/TRBV12-4; DNA: TGTGCCAGCAACAAACAAGCGGGAGAGCTGGGGTATTTT; CDR3: CASNKQAGELGYF
D: TRBD1; size: few; J: TRBJ2-1; V: TRBV2; DNA: TGTGCCAGCAAGGAGACAGGGCCCCTGGGGCAGTTCTTC; CDR3: CASKETGPLGQFF
D: NA; size: many; J: TRBJ2-1; V: TRBV11-3; DNA: TGTGCCAGCAGCTTAGATTTCGGTGCATACAATGAGCAGTTCTTC; CDR3: CASSLDFGAYNEQFF
D: TRBD2; size: NA; J: TRBJ2-2; V: TRBV20-1; DNA: TGCAGTGCCAGCCTCAGCGGGGGCACCGGGGAGCTGTTTTTT; CDR3: CSASLSGGTGELFF
D: NA; size: few; J: TRBJ2-7; V: TRBV12-3/TRBV12-4; DNA: TGTGCCAGCAGTTTGGGGGAAAACAGCCCTTCCTACGAGCAGTACTTC; CDR3: CASSLGENSPSYEQYF
D: NA; size: NA; J: TRBJ2-2; V: TRBV12-3/TRBV12-4; DNA: TGTGCCAGCAGTTTTGGTCAGGCGAACACCGGGGAGCTGTTTTTT; CDR3: CASSFGQANTGELFF
D: NA; size: NA; J: TRBJ2-5; V: TRBV3-1; DNA: TGTGCCAGCCGAAGGGTGAAGGAGACCCAGTACTTC; CDR3: CASRRVKETQYF
D: TRBD1; size: few; J: TRBJ1-6; V: TRBV5-1; DNA: TGCGCCAGCAGCCCTCGGGACAGCTCCTATAATTCACCCCTCCACTTT; CDR3: CASSPRDSSYNSPLHF
D: NA; size: few; J: TRBJ2-1; V: TRBV12-3/TRBV12-4; DNA: TGTGCCAGCAGTTTGCTCCTCTCCTACAATGAGCAGTTCTTC; CDR3: CASSLLLSYNEQFF
D: TRBD2; size: many; J: TRBJ2-1; V: TRBV5-1; DNA: TGCGCCAGCAGCTTGGGCGGGAGTGACTCCTACAATGAGCAGTTCTTC; CDR3: CASSLGGSDSYNEQFF